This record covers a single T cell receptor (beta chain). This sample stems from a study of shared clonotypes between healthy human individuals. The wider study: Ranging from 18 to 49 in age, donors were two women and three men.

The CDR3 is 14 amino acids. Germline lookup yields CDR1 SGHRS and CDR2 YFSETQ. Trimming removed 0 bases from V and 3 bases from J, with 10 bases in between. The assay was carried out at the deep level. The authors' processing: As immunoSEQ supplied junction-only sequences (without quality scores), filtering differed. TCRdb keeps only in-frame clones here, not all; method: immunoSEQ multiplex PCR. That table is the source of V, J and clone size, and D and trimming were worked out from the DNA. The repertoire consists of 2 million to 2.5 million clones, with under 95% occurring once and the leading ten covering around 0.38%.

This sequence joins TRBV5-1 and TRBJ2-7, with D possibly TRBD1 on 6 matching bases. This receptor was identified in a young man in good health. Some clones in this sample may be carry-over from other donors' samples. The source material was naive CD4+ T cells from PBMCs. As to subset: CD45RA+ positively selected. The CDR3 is CASSLGGHLYEQYF. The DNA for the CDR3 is TGCGCCAGCAGCTTGGGGGGACACCTCTACGAGCAGTACTTC. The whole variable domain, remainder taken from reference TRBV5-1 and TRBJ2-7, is KAGVTQTPRYLIKTRGQQVTLSCSPISGHRSVSWYQQTPGQGLQFLFEYFSETQRNKGNFPGRFSGRQFSNSRSEMNVSTLELGDSALYLCASSLGGHLYEQYFGPGTRLTVT.